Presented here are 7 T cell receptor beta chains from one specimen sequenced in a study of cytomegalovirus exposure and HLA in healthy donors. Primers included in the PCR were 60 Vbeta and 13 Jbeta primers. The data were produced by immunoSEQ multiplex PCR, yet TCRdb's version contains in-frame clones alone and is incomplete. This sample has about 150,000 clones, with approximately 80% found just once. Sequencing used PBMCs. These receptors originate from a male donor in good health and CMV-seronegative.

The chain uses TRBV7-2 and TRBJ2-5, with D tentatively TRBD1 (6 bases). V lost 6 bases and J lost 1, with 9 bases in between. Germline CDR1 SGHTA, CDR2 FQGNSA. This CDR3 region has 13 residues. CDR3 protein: CASSYRVQETQYF. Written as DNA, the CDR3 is TGTGCCAGCAGTTACAGGGTCCAAGAGACCCAGTACTTC.

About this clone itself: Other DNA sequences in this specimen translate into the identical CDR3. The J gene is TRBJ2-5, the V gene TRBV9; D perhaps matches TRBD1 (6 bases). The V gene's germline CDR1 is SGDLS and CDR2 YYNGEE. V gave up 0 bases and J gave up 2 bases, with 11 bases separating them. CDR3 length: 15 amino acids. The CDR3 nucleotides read TGTGCCAGCAGCGTAGGGACAGTGGGACAAGAGACCCAGTACTTC. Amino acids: CASSVGTVGQETQYF.

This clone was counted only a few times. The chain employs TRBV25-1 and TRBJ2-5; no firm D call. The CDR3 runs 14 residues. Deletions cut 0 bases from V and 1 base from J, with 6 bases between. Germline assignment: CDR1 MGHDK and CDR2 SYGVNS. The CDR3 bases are TGTGCCAGCAGTGAATATCACATCCAAGAGACCCAGTACTTC. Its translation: CASSEYHIQETQYF.

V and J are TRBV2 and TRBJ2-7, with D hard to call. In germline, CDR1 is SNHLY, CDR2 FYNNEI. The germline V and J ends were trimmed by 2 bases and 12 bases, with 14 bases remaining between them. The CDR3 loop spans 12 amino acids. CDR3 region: CASSEQVLLRYF. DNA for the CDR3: TGTGCCAGCAGTGAACAGGTCCTATTACGGTACTTC.

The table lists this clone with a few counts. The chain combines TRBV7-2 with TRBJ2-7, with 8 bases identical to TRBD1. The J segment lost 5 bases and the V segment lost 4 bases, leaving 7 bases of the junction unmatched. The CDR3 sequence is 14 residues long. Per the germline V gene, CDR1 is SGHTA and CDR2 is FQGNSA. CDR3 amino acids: CASSSGTGTDEQYF. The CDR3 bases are TGTGCCAGCAGCTCCGGGACAGGTACCGACGAGCAGTACTTC.

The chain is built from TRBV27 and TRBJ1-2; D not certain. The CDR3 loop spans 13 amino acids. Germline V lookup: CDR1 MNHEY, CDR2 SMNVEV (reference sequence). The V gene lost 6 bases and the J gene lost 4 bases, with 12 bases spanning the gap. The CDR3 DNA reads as TGTGCCAGCAGGGAGACCGCTGGCTATGGCTACACCTTC. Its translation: CASRETAGYGYTF.

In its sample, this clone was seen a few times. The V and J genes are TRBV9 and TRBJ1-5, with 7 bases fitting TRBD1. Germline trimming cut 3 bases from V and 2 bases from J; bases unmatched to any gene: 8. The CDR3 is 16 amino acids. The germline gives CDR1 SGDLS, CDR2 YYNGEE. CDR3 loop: CASSAGGDSRNQPQHF. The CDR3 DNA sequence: TGTGCCAGCAGCGCCGGCGGGGACAGTCGCAATCAGCCCCAGCATTTT.